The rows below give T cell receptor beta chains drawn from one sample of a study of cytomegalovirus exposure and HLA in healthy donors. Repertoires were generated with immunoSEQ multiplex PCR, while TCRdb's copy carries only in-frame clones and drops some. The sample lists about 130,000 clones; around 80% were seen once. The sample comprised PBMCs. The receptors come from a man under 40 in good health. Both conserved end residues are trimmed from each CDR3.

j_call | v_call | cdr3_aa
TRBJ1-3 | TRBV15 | ATSRDGAAIY
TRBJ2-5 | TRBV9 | ASSVGVADRAQETQY
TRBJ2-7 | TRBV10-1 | ASNSGNYEQY
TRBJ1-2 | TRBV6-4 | ASRPPGQTYT
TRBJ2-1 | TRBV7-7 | ASSEKAGEGNEQF
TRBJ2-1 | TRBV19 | ASSITSGSFSYNEQF
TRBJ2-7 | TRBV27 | ASSFQGPPYEQY
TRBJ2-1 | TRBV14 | ASSQVGQGIPYNEQF
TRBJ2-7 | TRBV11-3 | ASSSSSGRSVYEQY
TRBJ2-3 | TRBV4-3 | ASSQETSGITDTQY
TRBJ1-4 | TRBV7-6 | ASSLGSGGSNEKLF
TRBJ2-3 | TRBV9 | ASSPRDSSTDTQY
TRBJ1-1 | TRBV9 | ASSLGTKNTEAF
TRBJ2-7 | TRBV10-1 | ASLTLAEIYEQY
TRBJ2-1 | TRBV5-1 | ASSLGLAGDNEQF
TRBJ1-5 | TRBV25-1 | ASSGSGGADSNQPQH
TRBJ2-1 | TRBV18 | ASSRAGNEQF
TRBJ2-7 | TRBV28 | ASSFLTGSYEQY
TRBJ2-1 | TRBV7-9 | ASSLAWGEAHNEQF
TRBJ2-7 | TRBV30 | ACHDGNSYEQY